These 32 T cell receptor beta chains share one sample of origin, sequenced in a study of T cell responses to AZD1222 COVID-19 vaccine (dated by TCRdb to the early 2020s). Library construction relied on the immunoSEQ multiplex PCR assay. TCRdb obtained this table from immuneACCESS and retained in-frame rearrangements with V and J assigned. These tables miss some clones; where compared with another copy, unresolved V genes account for less than half of the shortfall, and the remainder is unexplained. This sample is represented by fewer than 180,000 clones; roughly 90% of them were singletons. More than 3% of the sample rests with the top ten. The sample's time point label is to be understood as: about 28 days (+/-7) after the second vaccine dose. The sequenced sample was peripheral blood, obtained 28 days after the second AZD1222 dose. All receptors derive from an adult who received the AZD1222 COVID-19 vaccine.

The rearrangement joins TRBV4-1 to TRBJ1-2; a weak D match, TRBD1 (5 bases). This CDR3 is built from 15 residues. V was cut by 0 bases and J by 10 bases, with 18 bases left in between. From germline, CDR1 is MGHRA and CDR2 YSYEKL. As DNA, the CDR3 is TGCGCCAGCAGCCAAGAATCTACCGGACACCTTGACTACACCTTC. This encodes CASSQESTGHLDYTF.

The sample holds one count of this clone. This rearrangement joins TRBV19 to TRBJ2-4; tentative D call: TRBD2 (6 bases). The V end lost 5 bases, the J end lost 8 bases, and 16 bases lay between the germline ends. CDR1 and CDR2 from the germline V gene are LNHDA and SQIVND (reference sequence). The CDR3 consists of 14 residues. The CDR3 loop is CASSVGKGGDIQYF. CDR3 DNA: TGTGCCAGTAGTGTTGGAAAAGGCGGGGACATTCAGTACTTC.

The chain links TRBV5-4 to TRBJ2-7; TRBD2 matches 8 bases. Germline V gene lookup returns CDR1 SGHNT and CDR2 YYREEE (reference sequence). The CDR3 consists of 16 residues. Trimming at V came to 4 bases and at J to 3 bases, leaving 12 bases not matched to a gene. The CDR3: CASSPSAGGSNYEQYF. The CDR3 region has the DNA TGTGCCAGCAGCCCCTCGGCGGGAGGAAGCAACTACGAGCAGTACTTC.

The V call is TRBV6-6, the J call TRBJ2-7; TRBD1 is a possible D gene (5 bases). V lost 4 bases and J 2 bases, leaving 18 bases between the germline ends. Germline loops: CDR1 MNHNY, CDR2 SVGAGI (reference sequence). The CDR3 extends over 16 amino acids. The CDR3 spells CASSSRTQGYPYEQYF. The CDR3 DNA reads as TGTGCCAGCAGTTCCAGAACCCAGGGATACCCCTACGAGCAGTACTTC.

This chain joins TRBV5-1 and TRBJ2-3; D not certain. Trimming shortened V by 6 bases and J by 2 bases, and 16 bases separated the two germline ends. Looked up from germline, CDR1 is SGHRS and CDR2 is YFSETQ. The CDR3 has 15 residues. CDR3 nucleotides: TGCGCCAGCAACCCGGACCCCTCCTCCACAGATACGCAGTATTTT. Amino acids: CASNPDPSSTDTQYF.

The gene calls are TRBV27 and TRBJ2-1; 11 bases align to TRBD2. Per the germline V gene, CDR1 is MNHEY and CDR2 is SMNVEV (reference sequence). V shed 2 bases, J shed 7 bases, and the junction held 1 base outside the gene matches. The CDR3 runs 14 residues. CDR3 in amino acids: CASSLVAGGNEQFF. CDR3 DNA: TGTGCCAGCAGTTTAGTAGCGGGAGGGAATGAGCAGTTCTTC.

The rearrangement uses TRBV4-2 and TRBJ2-3; D not resolved. The CDR3 runs to 11 residues. Deletions cut 3 bases from V and 7 bases from J, with 5 bases between. CDR1 and CDR2 (germline): LGHNA, YNFKEQ. CDR3 amino acids: CASSQGYTQYF. The CDR3 DNA is TGTGCCAGCAGCCAGGGTTATACGCAGTATTTT.

The gene calls are TRBV7-6 and TRBJ2-7, with TRBD2 matching 11 bases. The CDR3 consists of 15 residues. The V gene's germline CDR1 is SGHVS and CDR2 FNYEAQ. Trimming at V came to 2 bases and at J to 6 bases, leaving 6 bases not matched to a gene. The CDR3, as DNA: TGTGCCAGCAGCTTACCCCCCGGGACTAGCGGCGAGCAGTACTTC. Translated, it gives CASSLPPGTSGEQYF.

This clone showed up just once. The chain has TRBV7-9 and TRBJ1-3, with 7 bases lining up with TRBD1. Germline CDR1 reads SEHNR; CDR2 reads FQNEAQ (reference sequence). Losses at the gene ends were 5 bases for V and 6 bases for J; bases not matched to a gene: 4. This CDR3 comprises 13 residues. CDR3 bases: TGTGCCAGCAGCCCGGGACAGACAAACACCATATATTTT. Translation: CASSPGQTNTIYF.

This clone was detected once. The CDR3 loop reads CASSLGLNTEAFF. CDR3 sequence (DNA): TGTGCCAGCAGTTTGGGGCTGAACACTGAAGCTTTCTTT. The chain recombines TRBV27 with TRBJ1-1; a weak D match, TRBD1 (5 bases). Trimming took 3 bases from V and 0 from J, leaving 5 bases between them. The CDR3 runs to 13 residues. Germline lookup yields CDR1 MNHEY and CDR2 SMNVEV (reference sequence).

The chain links TRBV12-3 or TRBV12-4 to TRBJ2-1, with D perhaps TRBD1 (6 bases). The CDR3 covers 13 residues. The V gene lost 2 bases and the J gene lost 7 bases, with 9 bases spanning the gap. Here the CDR3 reads CASSLRGINEQFF. The DNA of the CDR3 is TGTGCCAGCAGTTTAAGGGGGATTAATGAGCAGTTCTTC.

V and J are TRBV27 and TRBJ2-5; 10 bases line up with TRBD1. Losses at the gene ends were 1 base for V and 6 bases for J; bases not matched to a gene: 5. Germline V gene data show CDR1 as MNHEY and CDR2 as SMNVEV (reference sequence). The CDR3 sequence is 15 residues long. The CDR3 protein is CASSLYRDRGQTQYF. CDR3 nucleotide sequence: TGTGCCAGCAGTTTATATAGGGACAGGGGACAGACCCAGTACTTC.

V and J are TRBV15 and TRBJ2-3; 12 positions agree with TRBD2. Trimming cost V 5 bases and J 7 bases; bases outside gene matches: 4. The CDR3 runs 14 residues. Germline values: CDR1 LNHNV, CDR2 YYDKDF (reference sequence). The CDR3 region is CATSVRTSGNTQYF. Written as DNA, the CDR3 is TGTGCCACCAGCGTCCGGACTAGCGGGAATACGCAGTATTTT.

The J gene is TRBJ1-1, the V gene TRBV29-1, with unresolved D. Germline lookup yields CDR1 SQVTM and CDR2 ANQGSEA. Between the trimmed V and J ends, which lost 4 bases and 5 bases, there was a span of 14 bases. The CDR3 loop spans 13 amino acids. CDR3 in amino acids: CSVGTAVGTEAFF. CDR3 DNA sequence: TGCAGCGTTGGGACGGCCGTGGGGACTGAAGCTTTCTTT.

This clone has only a few counts. The chain couples TRBV30 to TRBJ2-3, with TRBD1 matching over 11 bases. V was pared by 0 bases and J by 3 bases, with 2 bases of the junction left unmatched. The CDR3 covers 15 residues. Germline V lookup: CDR1 GTSNPN, CDR2 SVGIG (reference sequence). The CDR3 here is CAWSVGTGGTDTQYF. The CDR3 DNA is TGTGCCTGGAGTGTAGGGACAGGGGGGACAGATACGCAGTATTTT.

V is TRBV29-1 and J is TRBJ1-2; 8 bases align to TRBD1. Per germline, CDR1 SQVTM and CDR2 ANQGSEA. The CDR3 spans 12 residues. Unmatched junction bases numbered 6, after V lost 4 bases and J lost 8 bases. The DNA for the CDR3 is TGCAGCGTTGGCCAGGGGGCAACGGGCTACACCTTC. Protein sequence: CSVGQGATGYTF.

V is TRBV7-8 and J is TRBJ1-3; the D gene is possibly TRBD1 (5 bases). Germline CDR1 SGHVS, CDR2 FQNEAQ. The CDR3 is 15 amino acids. V was pared by 5 bases and J by 0 bases, with 11 bases between. CDR3 sequence reads: CASSSGAISGNTIYF. The CDR3 DNA sequence: TGTGCCAGCAGCAGCGGGGCCATCTCTGGAAACACCATATATTTT.

The V call is TRBV11-2, the J call TRBJ2-7, with 9 positions matching TRBD2. CDR3 size: 18 residues. V shed 5 bases and J 0 bases; nucleotides not matched to a gene: 14. Germline CDR1 reads SGHAT; CDR2 reads FQNNGV. The CDR3 here is CASSPWGVAGASSYEQYF. DNA of the CDR3: TGTGCCAGCAGCCCCTGGGGGGTAGCGGGGGCGAGCTCCTACGAGCAGTACTTC.

The genes are TRBV25-1 and TRBJ2-2; D is unclear. This CDR3 has 12 amino acids. Germline V lookup: CDR1 MGHDK, CDR2 SYGVNS. Trimming stripped 1 base from V and 5 bases from J, with 2 bases between. The CDR3 spells CASSELTGELFF. DNA of the CDR3: TGTGCCAGCAGTGAATTAACCGGGGAGCTGTTTTTT.

This chain uses TRBV20-1 with TRBJ2-1; TRBD2 matches at 9 bases. The CDR3 runs to 14 residues. Unmatched junction bases numbered 7, after V lost 3 bases and J lost 7 bases. Germline lookup yields CDR1 DFQATT and CDR2 SNEGSKA (reference sequence). The CDR3 reads CSASLAGVPNEQFF. CDR3 DNA sequence: TGCAGTGCTAGTTTAGCGGGAGTTCCGAATGAGCAGTTCTTC.

On this clone itself: At one of its ends the junction is not consistent with the germline gene, which may arise from a read error. This chain uses TRBV29-1 with TRBJ1-4; 7 nucleotides align to TRBD1. Germline assignment: CDR1 SQVTM and CDR2 ANQGSEA. The CDR3 is 13 amino acids. DNA of the CDR3: TGCAGCGTGGAGGGGGCGCGGGGTGAAGAACTGTTTTTT. Translated: CSVEGARGEELFF.

The chain links TRBV7-2 to TRBJ2-1; D call uncertain. Germline V gene sequence: CDR1 SGHTA, CDR2 FQGNSA. This CDR3 spans 17 amino acids. V was trimmed by 4 bases and J by 2 bases, leaving 18 bases between them. For the CDR3, the DNA is TGTGCCAGCAGCTCCCCCCTCCCGCCCGGCGCCTACAATGAGCAGTTCTTC. It is translated as CASSSPLPPGAYNEQFF.

The genes are TRBV4-1 and TRBJ2-7; D gene uncertain. V lost 1 base to trimming and J lost 3 bases, with 13 bases between them. This CDR3 is 15 amino acids long. Germline values: CDR1 MGHRA, CDR2 YSYEKL. The CDR3 loop reads CASSQVFGMDYEQYF. Written as DNA, the CDR3 is TGCGCCAGCAGCCAAGTATTTGGGATGGACTACGAGCAGTACTTC.

The chain combines TRBV11-3 with TRBJ2-5, with D possibly matching TRBD2 (5 bases). The CDR3 has 15 amino acids. Trimming took off 0 bases at V and 7 bases at J, with 15 bases between the two ends. Per germline, CDR1 SGHNT and CDR2 YENEEA. This CDR3 reads CASSLDLGTRSTQYF. In DNA, the CDR3 is TGTGCCAGCAGCTTAGATCTCGGCACTAGGTCGACCCAGTACTTC.

This clone has just one count. The chain joins TRBV10-3 to TRBJ2-1; 7 positions match TRBD1. The CDR3 covers 13 residues. V shed 6 bases and J 8 bases; nucleotides not matched to a gene: 7. Per the germline V gene, CDR1 is ENHRY and CDR2 is SYGVKD. The CDR3 DNA reads TGTGCCATCAGGACAGGGTTGAGCGATGAGCAGTTCTTC. It codes for CAIRTGLSDEQFF.

The chain employs TRBV7-2 and TRBJ2-5, with unresolved D. This CDR3 has 13 residues. Looked up from germline, CDR1 is SGHTA and CDR2 is FQGNSA. Trimming pared 5 bases from V and 3 bases from J, leaving 10 bases between. In nucleotides, the CDR3 is TGTGCCAGCAGCCCCACCGTTAAAGAGACCCAGTACTTC. It codes for CASSPTVKETQYF.

The chain uses TRBV6-2 or TRBV6-3 and TRBJ2-2, with D perhaps matching TRBD1 or TRBD2 (5 bases each). Germline CDR1 is MNHEY and CDR2 is SVGEGT. The CDR3 totals 13 residues. V gave up 2 bases and J gave up 6 bases, with 7 bases separating them. CDR3 bases: TGTGCCAGCAGTTACCAGGGACCCGGGGAGCTGTTTTTT. This sequence encodes CASSYQGPGELFF.

The genes are TRBV15 and TRBJ2-5; unclear D gene. The CDR3 runs 15 residues. V gave up 1 base and J gave up 1 base, with 10 bases separating them. Germline CDR1 LNHNV, CDR2 YYDKDF (reference sequence). CDR3 residues: CATSRAGSFQETQYF. The DNA of the CDR3 is TGTGCCACCAGCAGAGCAGGCAGCTTCCAAGAGACCCAGTACTTC.

The table lists this clone with a count of one. This chain joins TRBV19 and TRBJ2-3; 7 positions agree with TRBD1. With V trimmed by 6 bases and J by 2 bases, 5 bases remained unmatched. The CDR3 runs 14 residues. The germline V gene encodes CDR1 LNHDA and CDR2 SQIVND (reference sequence). In nucleotides, the CDR3 is TGTGCCAGTAGCGAGGACAGGTTCACAGATACGCAGTATTTT. It codes for CASSEDRFTDTQYF.

V usage is TRBV6-9 and J usage is TRBJ2-7; 8 bases match TRBD1. This CDR3 has 12 amino acids. Germline CDR1 and CDR2: MNHGY and SVAAGI. V was pared by 3 bases and J by 10 bases, with 5 bases of the junction left unmatched. This CDR3 reads CASSYPGTGQYF. The DNA of the CDR3 is TGTGCCAGCAGTTACCCTGGGACAGGTCAGTACTTC.

The chain couples TRBV7-6 to TRBJ2-7; a weak D match, TRBD1 (5 bases). CDR1 and CDR2 (germline): SGHVS, FNYEAQ. Trimming cost V 5 bases and J 1 base, with 18 bases left between them. CDR3 length: 16 amino acids. The CDR3 nucleotides are TGTGCCAGCAGCCAAAGTCAGGGTTCCCTATCCTACGAGCAGTACTTC. Translated: CASSQSQGSLSYEQYF.

The chain combines TRBV7-9 with TRBJ2-2; D not certain. The CDR3 length is 13 residues. V shed 5 bases and J shed 6 bases, with 10 bases lying between them. Looked up from germline, CDR1 is SEHNR and CDR2 is FQNEAQ (reference sequence). DNA for the CDR3: TGTGCCAGCAGCCCGAACTACGCCGGGGAGCTGTTTTTT. Its protein is CASSPNYAGELFF. Variable domain in full (rest from reference TRBV7-9 and TRBJ2-2): DTGVSQNPRHKITKRGQNVTFRCDPISEHNRLYWYRQTLGQGPEFLTYFQNEAQLEKSRLLSDRFSAERPKGSFSTLEIQRTEQGDSAMYLCASSPNYAGELFFGEGSRLTVL.